Listed below are T cell receptor beta chains from one sample, sequenced in a study of Graves' ophthalmopathy and Graves' hyperthyroidism. TCRdb ran MiXCR on the multiplex PCR reads and lists one entry per CDR3 protein. The data contain about 740,000 distinct CDR3 sequences, roughly 40% of them singletons. The specimen was peripheral blood. The receptors shown here come from an adult man with Graves' ophthalmopathy. Each CDR3 is given without its conserved first and last residue. The D gene is left open where the match is weak.

V gene	D gene	J gene	CDR3 protein
TRBV2	.	TRBJ1-2	ASSLSWGPNGYT
TRBV20-1	.	TRBJ2-5	SARDWRGLDQETQY
TRBV24-1	TRBD1	TRBJ2-7	ATSDFPGQGSYEQY
TRBV19	.	TRBJ2-5	ASSTGGGKETQY
TRBV13	.	TRBJ2-7	ASSYSSRAGYYEQY
TRBV15	.	TRBJ2-2	ATSARNTGELF
TRBV5-1	TRBD2	TRBJ2-7	ASSEGLAGDEQY
TRBV7-9	TRBD2	TRBJ2-7	ASSLLLAGHEQY
TRBV12-3/TRBV12-4	.	TRBJ1-4	ASSFRAGNERLF
TRBV10-3	.	TRBJ1-2	ASSGHQNRNYGYT
TRBV9	.	TRBJ2-7	ASSPRRTESEQY
TRBV25-1	TRBD1	TRBJ2-1	ASSVDRGPGGGEQF
TRBV4-2	TRBD1	TRBJ1-2	ASSPLSGQGWGYT
TRBV6-6	TRBD2	TRBJ2-5	ASSPRPSGIPQETQY
TRBV25-1	TRBD1	TRBJ1-6	ASSEYPPGQGANSPLH
TRBV10-3	TRBD2	TRBJ2-7	AISEGSGSLYEQY
TRBV2	TRBD1	TRBJ2-2	ASGQDLDTGELF
TRBV24-1	TRBD1	TRBJ2-6	ATSDFGTGVGANVLT
TRBV10-3	.	TRBJ2-7	AIGQERGEQY
TRBV20-1	TRBD2	TRBJ2-5	SAIDESGSGGETQY
TRBV11-2	.	TRBJ1-3	ARYAARNTIY
TRBV10-3	TRBD2	TRBJ2-1	ASRGTGTSRNNEQF
TRBV20-1	.	TRBJ2-7	SARSGEQY
TRBV25-1	TRBD1	TRBJ1-1	ASVDSRGMENTEAF
TRBV11-2	.	TRBJ1-1	ASTSARTRVPAF
TRBV19	.	TRBJ1-5	ASKAWGYSNQPQH
TRBV7-9	.	TRBJ1-5	ASSRKESNQPQH
TRBV20-1	.	TRBJ2-2	SARPTGPGELF
TRBV20-1	.	TRBJ2-7	SAGGGVSYEQY
TRBV10-3	.	TRBJ1-4	AISESARGGNEKLF
TRBV9	TRBD2	TRBJ2-7	ASSFPSGNTYEQY
TRBV10-3	.	TRBJ2-7	AICDTLRTVYEQY
TRBV5-8	TRBD1	TRBJ1-6	ASSLVPTGTEPLH
TRBV9	.	TRBJ2-6	ASELSGANVLT
TRBV7-9	.	TRBJ1-2	ASSFGRADNYGYT
TRBV2	.	TRBJ1-2	ASSYGQANYGYT
TRBV20-1	.	TRBJ1-1	SASKVRNTEAF
TRBV10-3	TRBD1	TRBJ2-2	ASREGQDYTGELF
TRBV7-9	.	TRBJ2-7	ASSLAGEIYEQY
TRBV20-1	.	TRBJ1-2	SARDRGLWGGYT
TRBV12-3/TRBV12-4	.	TRBJ2-7	ASTLQTGGEQY
TRBV20-1	.	TRBJ2-7	SATPKSNFPPYEQY